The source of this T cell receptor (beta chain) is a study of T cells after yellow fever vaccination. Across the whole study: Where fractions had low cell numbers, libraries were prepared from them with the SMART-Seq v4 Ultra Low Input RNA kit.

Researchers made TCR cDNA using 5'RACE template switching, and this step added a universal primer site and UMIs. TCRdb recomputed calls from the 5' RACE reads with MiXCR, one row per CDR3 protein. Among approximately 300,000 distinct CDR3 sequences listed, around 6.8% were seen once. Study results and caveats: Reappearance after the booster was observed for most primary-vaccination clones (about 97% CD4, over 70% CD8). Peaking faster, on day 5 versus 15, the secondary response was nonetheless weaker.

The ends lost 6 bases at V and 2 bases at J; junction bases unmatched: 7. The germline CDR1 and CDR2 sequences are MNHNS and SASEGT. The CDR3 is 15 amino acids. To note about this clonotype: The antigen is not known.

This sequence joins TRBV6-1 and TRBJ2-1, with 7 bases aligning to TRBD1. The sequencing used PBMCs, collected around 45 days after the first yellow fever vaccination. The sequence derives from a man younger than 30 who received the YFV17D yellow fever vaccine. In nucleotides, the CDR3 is TGTGCCAGCAGACCAGGGGGATTTACCTACAATGAGCAGTTCTTC. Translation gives CASRPGGFTYNEQFF.